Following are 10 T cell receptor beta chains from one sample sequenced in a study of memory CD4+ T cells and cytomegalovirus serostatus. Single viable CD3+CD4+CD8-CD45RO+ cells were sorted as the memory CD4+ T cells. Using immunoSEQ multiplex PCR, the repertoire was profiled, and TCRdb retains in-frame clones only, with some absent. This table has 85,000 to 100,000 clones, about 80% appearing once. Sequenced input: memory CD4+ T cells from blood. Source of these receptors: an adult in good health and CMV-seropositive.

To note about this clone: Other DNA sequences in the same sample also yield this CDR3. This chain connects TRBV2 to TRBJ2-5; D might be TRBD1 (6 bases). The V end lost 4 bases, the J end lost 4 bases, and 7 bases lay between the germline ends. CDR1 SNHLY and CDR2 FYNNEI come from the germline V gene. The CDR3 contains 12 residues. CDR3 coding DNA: TGTGCCAGCAGTGTCAGGGGAGAGACCCAGTACTTC. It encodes CASSVRGETQYF.

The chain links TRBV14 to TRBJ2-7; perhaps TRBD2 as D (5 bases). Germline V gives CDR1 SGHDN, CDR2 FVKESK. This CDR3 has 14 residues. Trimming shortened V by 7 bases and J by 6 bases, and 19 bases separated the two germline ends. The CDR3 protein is CASIPGSTFPEQYF. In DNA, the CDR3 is TGTGCCAGCATCCCGGGATCCACCTTTCCCGAGCAGTACTTC. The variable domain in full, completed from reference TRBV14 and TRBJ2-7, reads EAGVTQFPSHSVIEKGQTVTLRCDPISGHDNLYWYRRVMGKEIKFLLHFVKESKQDESGMPNNRFLAERTGGTYSTLKVQPAELEDSGVYFCASIPGSTFPEQYFGPGTRLTVT.

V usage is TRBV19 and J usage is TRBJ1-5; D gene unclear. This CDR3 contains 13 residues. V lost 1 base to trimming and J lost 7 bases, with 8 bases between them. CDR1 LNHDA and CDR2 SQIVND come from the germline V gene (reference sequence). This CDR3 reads CASSIAVRQPQHF. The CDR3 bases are TGTGCCAGTAGTATAGCGGTTAGACAGCCCCAGCATTTT.

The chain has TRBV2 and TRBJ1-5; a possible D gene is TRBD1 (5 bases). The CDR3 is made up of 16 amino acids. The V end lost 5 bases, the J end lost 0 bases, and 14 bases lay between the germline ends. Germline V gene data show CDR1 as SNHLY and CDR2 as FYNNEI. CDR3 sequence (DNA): TGTGCCAGCAGTTTATTGGGGGATTATAGCAATCAGCCCCAGCATTTT. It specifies CASSLLGDYSNQPQHF.

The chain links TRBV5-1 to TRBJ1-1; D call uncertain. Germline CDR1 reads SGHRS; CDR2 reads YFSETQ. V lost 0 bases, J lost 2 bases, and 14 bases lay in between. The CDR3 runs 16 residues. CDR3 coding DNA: TGCGCCAGCAGCTTGGGAGTATTGGACTTTAACACTGAAGCTTTCTTT. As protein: CASSLGVLDFNTEAFF. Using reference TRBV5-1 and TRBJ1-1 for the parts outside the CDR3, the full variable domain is KAGVTQTPRYLIKTRGQQVTLSCSPISGHRSVSWYQQTPGQGLQFLFEYFSETQRNKGNFPGRFSGRQFSNSRSEMNVSTLELGDSALYLCASSLGVLDFNTEAFFGQGTRLTVV.

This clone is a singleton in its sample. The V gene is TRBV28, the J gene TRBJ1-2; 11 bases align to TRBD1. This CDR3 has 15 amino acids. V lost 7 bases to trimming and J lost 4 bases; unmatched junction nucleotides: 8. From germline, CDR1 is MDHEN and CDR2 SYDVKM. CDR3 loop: CASNTPGQGVYGYTF. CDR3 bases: TGTGCCAGCAATACCCCGGGACAGGGGGTCTATGGCTACACCTTC.

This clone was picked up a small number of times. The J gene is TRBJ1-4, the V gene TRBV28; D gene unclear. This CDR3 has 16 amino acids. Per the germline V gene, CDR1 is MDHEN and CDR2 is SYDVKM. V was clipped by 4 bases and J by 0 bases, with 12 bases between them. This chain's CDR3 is CASSSEGGPTNEKLFF. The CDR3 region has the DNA TGTGCCAGCAGTTCGGAGGGAGGTCCAACTAATGAAAAACTGTTTTTT.

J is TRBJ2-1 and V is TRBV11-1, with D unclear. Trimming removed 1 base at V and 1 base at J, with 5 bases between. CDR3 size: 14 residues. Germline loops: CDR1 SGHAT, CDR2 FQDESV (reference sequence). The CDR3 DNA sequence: TGTGCCAGCAGCTTAGAGGGTTCCTACAATGAGCAGTTCTTC. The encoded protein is CASSLEGSYNEQFF.

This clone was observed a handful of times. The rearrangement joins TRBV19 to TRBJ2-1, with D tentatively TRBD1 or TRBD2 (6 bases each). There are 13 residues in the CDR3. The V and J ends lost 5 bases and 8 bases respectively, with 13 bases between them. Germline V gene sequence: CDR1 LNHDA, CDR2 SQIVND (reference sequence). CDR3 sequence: CASSSHGGYEQFF. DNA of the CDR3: TGTGCCAGTAGTTCTCACGGGGGCTATGAGCAGTTCTTC.

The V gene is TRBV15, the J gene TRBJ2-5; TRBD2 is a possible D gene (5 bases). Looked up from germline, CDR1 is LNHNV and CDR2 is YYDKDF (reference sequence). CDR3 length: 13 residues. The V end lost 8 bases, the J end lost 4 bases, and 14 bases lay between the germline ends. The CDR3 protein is CATRQEDGETQYF. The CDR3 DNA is TGTGCCACCCGTCAGGAGGACGGAGAGACCCAGTACTTC.